The TCR beta chain under discussion was sequenced for a study of blood T cell repertoires in COVID-19. Clones were read by immunoSEQ multiplex PCR, and TCRdb kept only the in-frame ones, dropping some. The sample includes roughly 380,000 clones, about nine tenths of them seen just once. Germline lookup yields CDR1 LGHDT and CDR2 YNNKEL (reference sequence). This CDR3 has 15 amino acids. V was trimmed by 4 bases and J by 0 bases, leaving 9 bases between them. The sequenced material came from PBMCs or T cells enriched from blood (not recorded which). The chain is built from TRBV3-1 (or the pseudogene TRBV3-2) and TRBJ2-2; D perhaps matches TRBD1 (5 bases). The clonotype originates from a woman aged 25 to 39 who had been exposed to COVID-19. CDR3 region: CASSLDSSNTGELFF. CDR3 coding DNA: TGTGCCAGCAGCCTTGACAGCTCGAACACCGGGGAGCTGTTTTTT.